This TCR beta chain appears in the sequencing data of a study of T cell responses to AZD1222 COVID-19 vaccine. The length of the CDR3 is 14 residues. V lost 8 bases and J lost 0, with 11 bases in between. Germline-derived CDR1 and CDR2 are MNHEY and SVGAGI. Clones were read by immunoSEQ multiplex PCR, and TCRdb kept only the in-frame ones, dropping some. Among about 57,000 clones listed, 86% were seen once. The starting material was peripheral blood, obtained on day 0 of AZD1222 vaccination. The sequence was obtained from an adult in good health. V gene TRBV6-5 combines with J gene TRBJ2-1; possibly TRBD1 for D (6 bases). CDR3 bases: TGTGCCAGCGGCGGACAGCCCTCCTACAATGAGCAGTTCTTC. The encoded protein is CASGGQPSYNEQFF.